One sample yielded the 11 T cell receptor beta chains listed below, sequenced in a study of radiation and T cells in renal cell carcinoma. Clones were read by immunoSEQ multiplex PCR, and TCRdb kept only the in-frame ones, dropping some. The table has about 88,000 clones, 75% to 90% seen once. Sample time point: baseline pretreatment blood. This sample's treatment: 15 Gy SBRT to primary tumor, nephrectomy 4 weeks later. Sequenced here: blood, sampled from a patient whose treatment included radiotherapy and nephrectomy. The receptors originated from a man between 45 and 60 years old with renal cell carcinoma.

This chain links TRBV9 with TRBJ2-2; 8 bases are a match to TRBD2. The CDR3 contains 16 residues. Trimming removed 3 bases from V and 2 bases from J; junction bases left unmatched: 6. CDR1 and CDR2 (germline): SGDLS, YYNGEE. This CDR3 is CASSAGGDANTGELFF. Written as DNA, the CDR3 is TGTGCCAGCAGCGCGGGGGGGGACGCCAACACCGGGGAGCTGTTTTTT.

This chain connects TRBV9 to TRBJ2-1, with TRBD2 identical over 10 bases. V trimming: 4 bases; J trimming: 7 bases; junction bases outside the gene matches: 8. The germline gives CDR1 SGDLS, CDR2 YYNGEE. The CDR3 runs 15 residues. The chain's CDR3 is CASSPGTSALNEQFF. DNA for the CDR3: TGTGCCAGCAGCCCAGGGACTAGCGCCCTTAATGAGCAGTTCTTC.

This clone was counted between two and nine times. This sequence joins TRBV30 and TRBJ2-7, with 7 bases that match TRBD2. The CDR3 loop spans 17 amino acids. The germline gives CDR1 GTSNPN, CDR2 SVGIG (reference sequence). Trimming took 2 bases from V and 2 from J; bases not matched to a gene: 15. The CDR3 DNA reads TGTGCCTGGAGTTCCCCCCCCCGGCTAGCGGCTACCTACGAGCAGTACTTC. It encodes CAWSSPPRLAATYEQYF.

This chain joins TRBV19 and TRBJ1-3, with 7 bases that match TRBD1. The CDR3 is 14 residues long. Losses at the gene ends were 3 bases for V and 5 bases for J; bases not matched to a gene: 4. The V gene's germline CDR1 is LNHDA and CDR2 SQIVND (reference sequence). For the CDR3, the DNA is TGTGCCAGTAGTATTGTGGACAGGCGAAACACCATATATTTT. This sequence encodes CASSIVDRRNTIYF.

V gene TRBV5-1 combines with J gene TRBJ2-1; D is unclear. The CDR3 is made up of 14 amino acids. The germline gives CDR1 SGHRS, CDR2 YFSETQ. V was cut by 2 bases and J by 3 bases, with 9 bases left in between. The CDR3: CASSFRPSYNEQFF. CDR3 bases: TGCGCCAGCAGCTTCCGACCAAGCTACAATGAGCAGTTCTTC.

CDR3 in amino acids: CASSPPGKGMSYEQYF. The DNA for the CDR3 is TGTGCCAGCTCACCGCCCGGGAAGGGAATGTCCTACGAGCAGTACTTC. The chain combines TRBV18 with TRBJ2-7; weak D call: TRBD2 (5 bases). The V gene's germline CDR1 is KGHSH and CDR2 LQKENI. The CDR3 sequence is 16 residues long. V shed 3 bases and J shed 1 base, with 16 bases lying between them.

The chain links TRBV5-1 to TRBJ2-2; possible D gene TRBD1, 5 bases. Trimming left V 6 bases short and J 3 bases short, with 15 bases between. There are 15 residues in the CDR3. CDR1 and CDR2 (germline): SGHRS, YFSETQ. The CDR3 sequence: CASKSAGIHTGELFF. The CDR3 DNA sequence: TGCGCCAGCAAGTCAGCAGGGATTCACACCGGGGAGCTGTTTTTT. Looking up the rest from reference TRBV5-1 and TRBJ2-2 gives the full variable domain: KAGVTQTPRYLIKTRGQQVTLSCSPISGHRSVSWYQQTPGQGLQFLFEYFSETQRNKGNFPGRFSGRQFSNSRSEMNVSTLELGDSALYLCASKSAGIHTGELFFGEGSRLTVL.

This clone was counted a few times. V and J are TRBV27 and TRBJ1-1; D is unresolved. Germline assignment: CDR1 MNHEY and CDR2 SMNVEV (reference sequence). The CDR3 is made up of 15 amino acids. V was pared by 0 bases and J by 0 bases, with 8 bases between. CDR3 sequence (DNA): TGTGCCAGCAGTTTATCGGTTTCCATGAACACTGAAGCTTTCTTT. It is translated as CASSLSVSMNTEAFF.

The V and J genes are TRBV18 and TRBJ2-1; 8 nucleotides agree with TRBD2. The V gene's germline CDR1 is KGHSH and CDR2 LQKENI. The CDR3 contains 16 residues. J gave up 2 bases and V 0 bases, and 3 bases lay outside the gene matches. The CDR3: CASSPPASGPYNEQFF. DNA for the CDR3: TGTGCCAGCTCACCACCTGCTAGCGGGCCCTACAATGAGCAGTTCTTC.

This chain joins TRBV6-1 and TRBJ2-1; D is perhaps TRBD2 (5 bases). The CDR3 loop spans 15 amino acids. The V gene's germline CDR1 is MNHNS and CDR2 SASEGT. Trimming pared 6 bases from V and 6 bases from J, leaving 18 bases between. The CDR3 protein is CASSGYVLGVNEQFF. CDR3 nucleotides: TGTGCCAGCAGCGGATACGTCCTCGGGGTCAATGAGCAGTTCTTC.

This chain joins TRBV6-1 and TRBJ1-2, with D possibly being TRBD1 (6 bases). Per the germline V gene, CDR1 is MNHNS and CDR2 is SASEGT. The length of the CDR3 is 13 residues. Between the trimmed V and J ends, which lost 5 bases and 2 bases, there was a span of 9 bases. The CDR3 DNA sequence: TGTGCCAGCAGTTCAGGACAGAACTATGGCTACACCTTC. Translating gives CASSSGQNYGYTF.